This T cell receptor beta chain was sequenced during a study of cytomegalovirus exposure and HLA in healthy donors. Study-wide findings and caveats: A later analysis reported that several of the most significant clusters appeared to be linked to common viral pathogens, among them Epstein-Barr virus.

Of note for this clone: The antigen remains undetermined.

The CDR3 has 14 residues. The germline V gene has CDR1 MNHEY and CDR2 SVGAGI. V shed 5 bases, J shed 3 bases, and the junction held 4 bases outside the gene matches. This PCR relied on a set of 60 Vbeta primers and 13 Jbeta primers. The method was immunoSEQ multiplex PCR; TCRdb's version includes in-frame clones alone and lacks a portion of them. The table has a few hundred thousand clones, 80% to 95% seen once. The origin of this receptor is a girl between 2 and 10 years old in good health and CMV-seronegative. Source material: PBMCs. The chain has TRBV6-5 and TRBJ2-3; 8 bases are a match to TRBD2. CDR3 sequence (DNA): TGTGCCAGCAGTAGAGCGGGGGAAACAGATACGCAGTATTTT. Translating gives CASSRAGETDTQYF.